These T cell receptor beta chains were read from a single sample in a study of cytomegalovirus exposure and HLA in healthy donors. Libraries were prepared by immunoSEQ multiplex PCR; TCRdb keeps only in-frame clonotypes and omits some of them. Its table lists 100,000 to 150,000 clones. The source material was PBMCs. The receptors derive from a young man in good health and CMV-seronegative. The CDR3 runs from the conserved cysteine through the conserved F or W. Fields, in order: J gene, D gene, V gene, CDR3 DNA, CDR3 protein. D genes are given only for firm matches.

J: TRBJ2-7; D: .; V: TRBV18; DNA: TGTGCCAGCTCACCGCTGGCAGGGCCCTACGAGCAGTACTTC; CDR3: CASSPLAGPYEQYF
J: TRBJ1-1; D: .; V: TRBV19; DNA: TGTGCCAGTAGTGCTGGACATGCATTAGGAGCTTTCTTT; CDR3: CASSAGHALGAFF
J: TRBJ1-1; D: .; V: TRBV5-1; DNA: TGCGCCAGCAGCTGGGGGGGCGGGGTAAGCCGGAACACTGAAGCTTTCTTT; CDR3: CASSWGGGVSRNTEAFF
J: TRBJ1-1; D: TRBD1; V: TRBV7-9; DNA: TGTGCCAGCATCGCCCCAGGGGGCGCGAACACTGAAGCTTTCTTT; CDR3: CASIAPGGANTEAFF
J: TRBJ2-7; D: TRBD2; V: TRBV4-1; DNA: TGCGCCAGCAGCCCGGGACTAGCGGGGGTTTCCTACGAGCAGTACTTC; CDR3: CASSPGLAGVSYEQYF
J: TRBJ2-2; D: .; V: TRBV25-1; DNA: TGTGCCAGCAGTTGGGCTAGCGCTTCGAACACCGGGGAGCTGTTTTTT; CDR3: CASSWASASNTGELFF
J: TRBJ2-7; D: .; V: TRBV20-1; DNA: TGCAGTGCTAGAGAGGGAGTGGAGTACTTC; CDR3: CSAREGVEYF
J: TRBJ1-1; D: .; V: TRBV30; DNA: TGTGCCTGGAGTAAACTGACAGCCCAGAACACTGAAGCTTTCTTT; CDR3: CAWSKLTAQNTEAFF
J: TRBJ2-7; D: .; V: TRBV6-5; DNA: TGTGCCAGCAGTTATGGGTCAGGGGCCACCCAGCAGTACTTC; CDR3: CASSYGSGATQQYF
J: TRBJ2-2; D: .; V: TRBV7-9; DNA: TGTGCCAGCCGAAATCCCCGGCGGAGGAACACCGGGGAGCTGTTTTTT; CDR3: CASRNPRRRNTGELFF
J: TRBJ2-7; D: TRBD2; V: TRBV7-9; DNA: TGTGCCAGCAGTGACACCCGGGGAGGGAGCTCCTACGAGCAGTGCTTC; CDR3: CASSDTRGGSSYEQCF
J: TRBJ2-3; D: TRBD2; V: TRBV28; DNA: TGTGCCAGCAGAACGGACGGGCGGGGGGATACGCAGTATTTT; CDR3: CASRTDGRGDTQYF
J: TRBJ2-5; D: .; V: TRBV5-4; DNA: TGTGCCAGCAGCTCCGGCCGTAACGGGGAGACCCAGTACTTC; CDR3: CASSSGRNGETQYF
J: TRBJ2-3; D: TRBD1; V: TRBV5-8; DNA: TGTGCCAGCAGGATTCCAGGGGGTGTAACAGATACGCAGTATTTT; CDR3: CASRIPGGVTDTQYF
J: TRBJ2-1; D: TRBD2; V: TRBV30; DNA: TGTGCCTGGTCGAGCGGGAGAGTCAATAATGAGCAGTTCTTC; CDR3: CAWSSGRVNNEQFF
J: TRBJ2-7; D: .; V: TRBV18; DNA: TGTGCCAGCTCAGTGGGATCTGGGGAGACCTACGAGCAGTACTTC; CDR3: CASSVGSGETYEQYF
J: TRBJ2-2; D: .; V: TRBV6-5; DNA: TGTGCCCACGCCTTGACACTCACCGGGGAGCTGTTTTTT; CDR3: CAHALTLTGELFF
J: TRBJ2-7; D: TRBD1; V: TRBV7-2; DNA: TGTGCCAGCAGCTCAGGGGGGGACAGGGGGCGCGAGCAGTACTTC; CDR3: CASSSGGDRGREQYF
J: TRBJ1-3; D: .; V: TRBV29-1; DNA: TGCAGCGTCGCCGTGGGGGCGGGAAACACCATATATTTT; CDR3: CSVAVGAGNTIYF
J: TRBJ2-2; D: .; V: TRBV29-1; DNA: TGCAGCGTGGAGGAGAACACCGGGGAGCTGTTTTTT; CDR3: CSVEENTGELFF
J: TRBJ1-4; D: TRBD1; V: TRBV29-1; DNA: TGCAGCGTGGGACAGGGGGCTAATGAAAAACTGTTTTTT; CDR3: CSVGQGANEKLFF
J: TRBJ2-7; D: .; V: TRBV28; DNA: TGTGCCAGCAGTTCCCCTAGCTCGCAGTACTTC; CDR3: CASSSPSSQYF
J: TRBJ2-7; D: TRBD1; V: TRBV9; DNA: TGTGCCAGCAGCGTAGTAGGGACAGGGAGCGAGCAGTACTTC; CDR3: CASSVVGTGSEQYF
J: TRBJ2-1; D: TRBD2; V: TRBV27; DNA: TGTGCCAGCAGTTTAGGCGGGAGCCCCTACAATGAGCAGTTCTTC; CDR3: CASSLGGSPYNEQFF
J: TRBJ2-1; D: TRBD2; V: TRBV2; DNA: TGTGCCAGCTCCGAAGGGCGGGGGGGCTACAATGAGCAGTTCTTC; CDR3: CASSEGRGGYNEQFF
J: TRBJ1-4; D: .; V: TRBV30; DNA: TGTGCCTGGAGTTCGGGGGTCCCTAATGAAAAACTGTTTTTT; CDR3: CAWSSGVPNEKLFF
J: TRBJ2-7; D: TRBD1; V: TRBV5-1; DNA: TGCGCCAGCAGCTTGTGGACAGGGTACGAGCAGTACTTC; CDR3: CASSLWTGYEQYF
J: TRBJ1-1; D: TRBD1; V: TRBV7-3; DNA: TGTGCCAGCAGCTTATATCCCCGACAGGGAGGAACTGAAGCTTTCTTT; CDR3: CASSLYPRQGGTEAFF
J: TRBJ1-2; D: .; V: TRBV5-1; DNA: TGCGCCAGCAGCTTGGAACGGGGCTATGGCTACACCTTC; CDR3: CASSLERGYGYTF
J: TRBJ2-7; D: .; V: TRBV11-2; DNA: TGTGCCAGCAGTGCTAGCCCTTCACACTACGAGCAGTACTTC; CDR3: CASSASPSHYEQYF
J: TRBJ2-7; D: .; V: TRBV7-9; DNA: TGTGCCAGCAGCTCCGGCACGACAGTATCCTACGAGCAGTACTTC; CDR3: CASSSGTTVSYEQYF
J: TRBJ1-2; D: .; V: TRBV21-1; DNA: TGTGCCAGCAGCTACCGGGACAGGGTAGGGGGCTACACCTTC; CDR3: CASSYRDRVGGYTF
J: TRBJ2-5; D: TRBD2; V: TRBV28; DNA: TGTGCCAGCAGCCGCCCCTTAGCGGGAGAAGAGACCCAGTACTTC; CDR3: CASSRPLAGEETQYF
J: TRBJ2-7; D: TRBD2; V: TRBV30; DNA: TGTGCCTGGAGTGTTTTGATGAGCGGGAGACCCCTCGAGCAGTACTTC; CDR3: CAWSVLMSGRPLEQYF
J: TRBJ2-1; D: TRBD2; V: TRBV29-1; DNA: TGCAGCGTTGGTAGGGCGGGAGGGCTTAATGAGCAGTTCTTC; CDR3: CSVGRAGGLNEQFF
J: TRBJ2-7; D: .; V: TRBV10-1; DNA: TGCGCCAGCGCGGTTAGCGAGGGCTACGAGCAGTACTTC; CDR3: CASAVSEGYEQYF
J: TRBJ2-7; D: TRBD1; V: TRBV6-1; DNA: TGTGCCAGCAGGGACAAACAGGGGGCAACCTACGAGCAGTACTTC; CDR3: CASRDKQGATYEQYF
J: TRBJ2-1; D: TRBD2; V: TRBV11-2; DNA: TGTGCCAGCAGCGCGCCGGGACTAGCGGGGTTAAATGAGCAGTTCTTC; CDR3: CASSAPGLAGLNEQFF
J: TRBJ2-1; D: .; V: TRBV27; DNA: TGTGCCAGCAGTTTGCGCCGGGATGATGAGCAGTTCTTC; CDR3: CASSLRRDDEQFF
J: TRBJ2-6; D: .; V: TRBV25-1; DNA: TGTGCCAGCAGTGAAGGGGGCGGAGGCTCTGGGGCCAACGTCCTGACTTTC; CDR3: CASSEGGGGSGANVLTF
J: TRBJ1-2; D: TRBD1; V: TRBV7-9; DNA: TGTGCCAGCAGCCGCGGACAGGGGTTGAGTTTTGGCTACACCTTC; CDR3: CASSRGQGLSFGYTF
J: TRBJ2-5; D: .; V: TRBV2; DNA: TGTGCCAGCACCGAGGGGAGGCAAGAGACCCAGTACTTC; CDR3: CASTEGRQETQYF
J: TRBJ2-1; D: TRBD2; V: TRBV7-9; DNA: TGTGCCAGCAGCTTTGGCGGGAGCTTCTACAATGAGCAGTTCTTC; CDR3: CASSFGGSFYNEQFF
J: TRBJ2-7; D: .; V: TRBV5-6; DNA: TGTGCCAGCAGCCGGGGACTCGCTAGCTCCTACGAGCAGTACTTC; CDR3: CASSRGLASSYEQYF
J: TRBJ2-7; D: .; V: TRBV7-8; DNA: TGTGCCAGCAGCCCTAGGGCCTTGGGCGAGGGCTCCTACGAGCAGTACTTC; CDR3: CASSPRALGEGSYEQYF
J: TRBJ2-7; D: .; V: TRBV29-1; DNA: TGCAGCGTTGAAGATCGTGCTGACAACTACGAGCAGTACTTC; CDR3: CSVEDRADNYEQYF
J: TRBJ2-7; D: .; V: TRBV14; DNA: TGTGCCAGCAGTACAAATACCTACGAGCAGTACTTC; CDR3: CASSTNTYEQYF
J: TRBJ2-1; D: TRBD2; V: TRBV7-9; DNA: TGTGCCAGCAGGGGGGCTAGCGGGAGCAAATACAATGAGCAGTTCTTC; CDR3: CASRGASGSKYNEQFF
J: TRBJ2-7; D: .; V: TRBV6-1; DNA: TGTGCCAGCAGTGAAATCCGCTACGAGCAGTACTTC; CDR3: CASSEIRYEQYF
J: TRBJ2-7; D: .; V: TRBV5-4; DNA: TGTGCCAGCAGCTCCCCAGGGATTTCCTACGAGCAGTACTTC; CDR3: CASSSPGISYEQYF